These 14 T cell receptor beta chains were all obtained from the same sample, sequenced in a study of T cell clonality in common variable immunodeficiency. Profiled with immunoSEQ multiplex PCR; TCRdb holds only in-frame clones, not every one. Altogether roughly 34,000 clones were found in the sample, and no singletons occur. The sample comprised peripheral blood mononuclear cells. The receptors derive from a person aged 18 to 70 in good health.

The table lists this clone with many counts. Read sequence stops 3 residues before the CDR3 end, and the germline J gene provides the missing end. The V call is TRBV6-4, the J call TRBJ2-1, with TRBD2 matching over 10 bases. Germline assignment: CDR1 MRHNA and CDR2 SNTAGT. V gave up 4 bases and J gave up 4 bases; unmatched junction bases: 4. The CDR3 is 15 residues long. CDR3 residues: CASSASGGYYNEQFF. The DNA read from the CDR3 is TGTGCCAGCAGTGCTAGCGGGGGCTATTACAATGAG.

This clone showed up just a few times. Read sequence stops 3 residues before the CDR3 end, and the germline J gene provides the missing end. V and J are TRBV20-1 and TRBJ1-5; perhaps TRBD1 as D (6 bases). Trimming stripped 5 bases from V and 6 bases from J, with 17 bases between. The CDR3 runs to 14 residues. Germline CDR1 reads DFQATT; CDR2 reads SNEGSKA (reference sequence). Incomplete CDR3 DNA: TGCAGTGCTCTGAACAGGGACGGCGGTCAGCCC. Its translation is CSALNRDGGQP. The full-length CDR3 reads as CSALNRDGGQPQHF.

This clone was counted at least ten times. The sequenced part of the CDR3 DNA is TGCAGTAGCGGGAGCACAGATACG. Translating gives CSSGSTDT. The entire CDR3 reads CSSGSTDTQYF. The chain recombines TRBV20-1 with TRBJ2-3; the D gene is possibly TRBD2 (6 bases). The read terminates 3 residues before the CDR3 end, so the remaining end is supplied by the germline J gene. Trimming pared 8 bases from V and 0 bases from J, leaving 6 bases between. The V gene's germline CDR1 is DFQATT and CDR2 SNEGSKA (reference sequence). The CDR3 runs to 11 residues.

Ten or more counts support this clone. The read ends 3 residues before the CDR3 terminus; that terminus is restored from the germline J gene. The chain recombines TRBV14 with TRBJ1-2; no reliable D call. The CDR3 is 13 residues long. Per germline, CDR1 SGHDN and CDR2 FVKESK. CDR3 loop: CASSRPGLVGYTF. The part of the CDR3 DNA that was read is TGTGCCAGCAGCCGGCCGGGTCTCGTCGGC.

Turning to this clone: A far larger clone is one base from this, pointing to a likely read error. The sequence runs out 3 residues before the end of the CDR3; the remainder is reconstructed from the germline J gene. The same CDR3 also results from other DNA sequences found in this sample. V usage is TRBV7-2 and J usage is TRBJ1-6; D is uncertain. The V and J ends lost 2 bases and 10 bases respectively, with 12 bases between them. The CDR3 loop spans 14 amino acids. CDR1 is SGHTA and CDR2 is FQGNSA in the germline V gene. The CDR3 loop reads CASSLRPDMSPLHF. The DNA read from the CDR3 is TGTGCCAGCAGCTTAAGGCCTGATATGTCACCC. Full variable domain (rest looked up from reference TRBV7-2 and TRBJ1-6): GAGVSQSPSNKVTEKGKDVELRCDPISGHTALYWYRQSLGQGLEFLIYFQGNSAPDKSGLPSDRFSAERTGGSVSTLTIQRTQQEDSAVYLCASSLRPDMSPLHFGNGTRLTVT.

Many counts were recorded for this clone. The read halts 3 residues ahead of the CDR3 end, with the missing end drawn from the germline J gene. V usage is TRBV19 and J usage is TRBJ1-3; no firm D call. This CDR3 comprises 13 residues. Trimming took off 5 bases at V and 8 bases at J, with 13 bases between the two ends. Germline assignment: CDR1 LNHDA and CDR2 SQIVND (reference sequence). The sequenced CDR3 bases are TGTGCCAGTAGTGAACCGCCGAGGCACACC. This codes for CASSEPPRHT. The whole CDR3 protein reads CASSEPPRHTIYF. The whole variable domain, filled in from reference TRBV19 and TRBJ1-3, reads DGGITQSPKYLFRKEGQNVTLSCEQNLNHDAMYWYRQDPGQGLRLIYYSQIVNDFQKGDIAEGYSVSREKKESFPLTVTSAQKNPTAFYLCASSEPPRHTIYFGEGSWLTVV.

This clone was observed many times. The sequence runs out 3 residues before the end of the CDR3; the remainder is reconstructed from the germline J gene. V and J are TRBV10-1 and TRBJ2-2, with 10 bases aligning to TRBD2. Germline CDR1 is WNHNN and CDR2 is SYGVQD (reference sequence). The CDR3 is 16 residues long. With 3 bases clipped from V and 0 bases from J, the junction kept 1 base outside the gene matches. This CDR3 is CASSDSGGPNTGELFF. The DNA read from the CDR3 is TGCGCCAGCAGTGATAGCGGGGGGCCGAACACCGGGGAG.

This clone was observed at least ten times. The CDR3 sequence: CASTNDRDTEAFF. The sequenced part of the CDR3 DNA is TGCGCCAGCACTAACGACAGGGACACTGAA. The chain has TRBV10-1 and TRBJ1-1, with 7 positions matching TRBD1. From the germline J gene comes the end of the CDR3, since the read stops 3 residues before it. The germline gives CDR1 WNHNN, CDR2 SYGVQD (reference sequence). This CDR3 spans 13 amino acids. The V segment lost 7 bases and the J segment 3 bases; nucleotides outside the gene matches: 5.

This clone was counted between two and nine times. One end of the junction is discordant with germline, which a read error may explain. The read is 3 residues too short to cover the CDR3 end, so that end is filled in from the germline J gene. The gene calls are TRBV7-4 and TRBJ1-2; D possibly corresponds to TRBD1 (6 bases). CDR1 is SGHVT, CDR2 SQSDAQ, per germline. This CDR3 is 16 amino acids long. This CDR3 reads CTSSLLGDTSNYGYTF. The DNA read from the CDR3 is TGCACCAGCAGTCTGTTGGGGGACACTTCTAACTATGGC.

This clone was observed many times. This likely reflects a read error, since a far larger clone is one base away. CDR3 DNA, as far as it was read: TGTGCCAGCAGCGCGCACAAGGACACTGAA. Translated: CASSAHKDTE. The whole CDR3 protein reads CASSAHKDTEAFF. The genes are TRBV9 and TRBJ1-1; no definite D call. The read ends 3 residues early relative to the CDR3; the germline J gene fills the gap. Germline CDR1 SGDLS, CDR2 YYNGEE. With 3 bases removed from V and 3 bases from J, the gap between germline ends came to 9 bases. There are 13 residues in the CDR3. Looking up the rest from reference TRBV9 and TRBJ1-1 gives the full variable domain: DSGVTQTPKHLITATGQRVTLRCSPRSGDLSVYWYQQSLDQGLQFLIQYYNGEERAKGNILERFSAQQFPDLHSELNLSSLELGDSALYFCASSAHKDTEAFFGQGTRLTVV.

This clone was picked up many times. With the read ending 3 residues before the CDR3 end, the germline J gene is used to fill in that end. In the same sample, other DNA sequences code for this CDR3. The V and J genes are TRBV6-1 and TRBJ2-5; 12 nucleotides line up with TRBD2. From germline, CDR1 is MNHNS and CDR2 SASEGT. The CDR3 is 15 residues long. V gave up 2 bases and J gave up 2 bases; unmatched junction bases: 0. The CDR3: CASSELAGGQETQYF. The CDR3 DNA, read in part, is TGTGCCAGCAGTGAACTAGCGGGAGGGCAAGAGACC.

This clone was recorded many times. The read gets to within 3 residues of the CDR3 end, and the germline J gene fills in the rest. The chain combines TRBV12-3 or TRBV12-4 with TRBJ2-7, with 15 bases fitting TRBD2. The J segment lost 1 base and the V segment lost 6 bases, leaving 10 bases of the junction unmatched. This CDR3 comprises 18 residues. CDR3 protein: CASSLGGLAGGNSYEQYF. CDR3 bases read: TGTGCCAGCAGCCTCGGGGGACTAGCGGGGGGTAATTCCTACGAG.

This clone has a count of ten or more. The sequenced fragment ends 3 residues before the CDR3 boundary, so the rest is inferred from the germline J gene. This chain links TRBV19 with TRBJ2-1; D perhaps matches TRBD1 (5 bases). The CDR3 sequence is 16 residues long. Trimming pared 3 bases from V and 0 bases from J, leaving 12 bases between. In germline, CDR1 is LNHDA, CDR2 SQIVND (reference sequence). CDR3 amino acids: CASSMGRASSYNEQFF. The part of the CDR3 DNA that was read is TGTGCCAGTAGTATGGGCAGGGCCAGCTCCTACAATGAG. The full variable domain, its missing parts supplied by reference TRBV19 and TRBJ2-1, is DGGITQSPKYLFRKEGQNVTLSCEQNLNHDAMYWYRQDPGQGLRLIYYSQIVNDFQKGDIAEGYSVSREKKESFPLTVTSAQKNPTAFYLCASSMGRASSYNEQFFGPGTRLTVL.

At least ten counts were recorded for this clone. The read ends 3 residues shy of where the CDR3 ends; the end is completed using the germline J gene. V usage is TRBV19 and J usage is TRBJ1-2; possibly TRBD1 for D (5 bases). CDR1 is LNHDA, CDR2 SQIVND, per germline (reference sequence). This CDR3 is built from 15 residues. Trimming took off 3 bases at V and 0 bases at J, with 11 bases between the two ends. This CDR3 reads CASSMKGSSNYGYTF. The DNA read from the CDR3 is TGTGCCAGTAGTATGAAGGGGTCGTCTAACTATGGC. The entire variable domain, with the rest obtained from reference TRBV19 and TRBJ1-2, is as follows: DGGITQSPKYLFRKEGQNVTLSCEQNLNHDAMYWYRQDPGQGLRLIYYSQIVNDFQKGDIAEGYSVSREKKESFPLTVTSAQKNPTAFYLCASSMKGSSNYGYTFGSGTRLTVV.